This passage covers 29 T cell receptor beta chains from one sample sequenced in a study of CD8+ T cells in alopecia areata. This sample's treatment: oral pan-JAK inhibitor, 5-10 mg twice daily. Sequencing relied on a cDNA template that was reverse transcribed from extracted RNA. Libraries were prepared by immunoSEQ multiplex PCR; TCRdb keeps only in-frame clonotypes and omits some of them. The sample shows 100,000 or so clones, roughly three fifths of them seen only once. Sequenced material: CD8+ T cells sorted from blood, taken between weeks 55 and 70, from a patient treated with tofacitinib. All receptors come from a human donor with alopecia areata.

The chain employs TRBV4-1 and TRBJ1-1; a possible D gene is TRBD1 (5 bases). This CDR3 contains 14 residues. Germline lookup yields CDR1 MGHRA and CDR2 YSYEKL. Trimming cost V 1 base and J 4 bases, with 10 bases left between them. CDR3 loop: CASSQVSGGTEAFF. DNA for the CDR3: TGCGCCAGCAGCCAAGTTTCGGGGGGCACTGAAGCTTTCTTT.

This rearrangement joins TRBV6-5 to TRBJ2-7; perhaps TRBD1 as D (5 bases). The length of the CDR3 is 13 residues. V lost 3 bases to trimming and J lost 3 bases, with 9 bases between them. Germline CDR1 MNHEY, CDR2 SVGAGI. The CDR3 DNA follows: TGTGCCAGCAGTTATGACAGTGTCTACGAGCAGTACTTC. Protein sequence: CASSYDSVYEQYF.

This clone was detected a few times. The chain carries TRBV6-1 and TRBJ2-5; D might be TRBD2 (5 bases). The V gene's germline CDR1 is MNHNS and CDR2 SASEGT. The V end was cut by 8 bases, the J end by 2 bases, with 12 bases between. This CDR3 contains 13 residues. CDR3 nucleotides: TGTGCCAGCTCTTACAGCGGACAAGAGACCCAGTACTTC. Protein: CASSYSGQETQYF.

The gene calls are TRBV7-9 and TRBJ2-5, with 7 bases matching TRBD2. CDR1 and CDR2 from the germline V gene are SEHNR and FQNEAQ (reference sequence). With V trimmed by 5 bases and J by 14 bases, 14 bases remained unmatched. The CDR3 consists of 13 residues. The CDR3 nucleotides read TGTGCCAGCAGCCCCCCCGTCGCGGGGGAGTCCTACTTC. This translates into CASSPPVAGESYF.

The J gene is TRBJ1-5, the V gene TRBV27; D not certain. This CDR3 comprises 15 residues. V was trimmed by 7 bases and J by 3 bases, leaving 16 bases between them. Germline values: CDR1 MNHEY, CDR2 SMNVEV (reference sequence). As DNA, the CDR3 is TGTGCCAGCACTCCCCGGCCCGGGAACAATCAGCCCCAGCATTTT. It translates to CASTPRPGNNQPQHF.

The chain's CDR3 is CASSELSARGTDTQYF. The CDR3 nucleotides are TGTGCCAGCAGTGAATTATCGGCGCGGGGCACAGATACGCAGTATTTT. The J gene is TRBJ2-3, the V gene TRBV6-1, with D possibly being TRBD2 (5 bases). The V and J ends lost 2 bases and 1 base respectively, with 13 bases between them. In germline, CDR1 is MNHNS, CDR2 SASEGT. This CDR3 is 16 amino acids long.

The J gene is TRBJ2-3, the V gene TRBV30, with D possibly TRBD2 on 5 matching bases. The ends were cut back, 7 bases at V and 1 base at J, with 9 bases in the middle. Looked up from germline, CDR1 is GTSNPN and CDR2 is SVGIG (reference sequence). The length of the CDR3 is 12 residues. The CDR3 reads CAFGLGTDTQYF. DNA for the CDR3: TGTGCCTTCGGACTTGGCACAGATACGCAGTATTTT.

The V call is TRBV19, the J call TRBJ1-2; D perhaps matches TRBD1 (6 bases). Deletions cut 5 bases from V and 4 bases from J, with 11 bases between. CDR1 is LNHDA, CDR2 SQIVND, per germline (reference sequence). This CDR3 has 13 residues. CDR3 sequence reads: CASSPGHVYGYTF. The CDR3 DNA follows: TGTGCCAGTAGTCCGGGACACGTCTATGGCTACACCTTC.

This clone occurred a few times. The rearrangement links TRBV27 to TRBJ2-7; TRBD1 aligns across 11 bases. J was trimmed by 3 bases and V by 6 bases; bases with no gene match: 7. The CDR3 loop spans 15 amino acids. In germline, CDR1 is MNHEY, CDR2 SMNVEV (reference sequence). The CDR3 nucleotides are TGTGCCAGCAGCCGCGGGACAGGGGGGAACTACGAGCAGTACTTC. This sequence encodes CASSRGTGGNYEQYF.

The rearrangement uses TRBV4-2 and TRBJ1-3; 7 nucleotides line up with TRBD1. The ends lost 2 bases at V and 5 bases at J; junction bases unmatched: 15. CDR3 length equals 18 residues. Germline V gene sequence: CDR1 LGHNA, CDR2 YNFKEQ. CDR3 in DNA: TGTGCCAGCAGCCAATCCCCTGCCGTCAAACAGGGGAGAAACACCATATATTTT. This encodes CASSQSPAVKQGRNTIYF.

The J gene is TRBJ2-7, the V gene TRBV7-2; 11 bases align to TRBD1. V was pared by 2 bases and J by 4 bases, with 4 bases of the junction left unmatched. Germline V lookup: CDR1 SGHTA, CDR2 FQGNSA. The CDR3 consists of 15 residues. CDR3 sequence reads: CASSLWGQGDYEQYF. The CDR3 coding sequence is TGTGCCAGCAGCTTATGGGGACAGGGGGATTACGAGCAGTACTTC.

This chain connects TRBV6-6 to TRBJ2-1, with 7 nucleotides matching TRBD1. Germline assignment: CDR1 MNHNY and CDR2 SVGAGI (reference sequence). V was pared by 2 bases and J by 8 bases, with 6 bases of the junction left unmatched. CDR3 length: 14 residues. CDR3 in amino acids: CASSYQQGLDEQFF. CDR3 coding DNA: TGTGCCAGCAGTTACCAACAGGGGCTGGATGAGCAGTTCTTC.

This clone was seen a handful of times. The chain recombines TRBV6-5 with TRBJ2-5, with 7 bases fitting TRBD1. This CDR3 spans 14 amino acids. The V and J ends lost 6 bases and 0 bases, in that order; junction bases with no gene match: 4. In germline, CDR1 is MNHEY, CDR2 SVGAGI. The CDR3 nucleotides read TGTGCCAGCAGAGCAGGGGGTTACCAAGAGACCCAGTACTTC. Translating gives CASRAGGYQETQYF.

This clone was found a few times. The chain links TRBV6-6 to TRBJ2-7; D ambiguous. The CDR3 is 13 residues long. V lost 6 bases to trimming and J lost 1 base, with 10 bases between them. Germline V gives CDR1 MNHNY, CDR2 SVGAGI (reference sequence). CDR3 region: CASSPAPSYEQYF. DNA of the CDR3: TGTGCCAGCAGCCCAGCACCGTCCTACGAGCAGTACTTC.

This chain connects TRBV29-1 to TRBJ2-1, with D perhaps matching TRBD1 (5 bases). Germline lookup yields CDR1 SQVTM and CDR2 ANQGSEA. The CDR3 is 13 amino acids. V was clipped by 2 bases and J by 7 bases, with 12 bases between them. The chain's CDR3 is CSVESDTPNEQFF. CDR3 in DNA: TGCAGCGTTGAATCGGACACGCCAAATGAGCAGTTCTTC.

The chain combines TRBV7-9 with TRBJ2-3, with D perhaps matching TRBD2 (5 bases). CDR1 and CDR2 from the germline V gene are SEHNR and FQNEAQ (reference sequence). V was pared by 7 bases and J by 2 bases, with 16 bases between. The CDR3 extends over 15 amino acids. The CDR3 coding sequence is TGTGCCAGCAACACGGGGAATGCCGCCACAGATACGCAGTATTTT. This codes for CASNTGNAATDTQYF.

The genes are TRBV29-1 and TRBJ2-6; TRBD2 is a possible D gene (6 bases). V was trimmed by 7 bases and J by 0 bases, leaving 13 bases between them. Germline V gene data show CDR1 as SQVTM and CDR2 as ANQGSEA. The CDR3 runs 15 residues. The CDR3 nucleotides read TGCAGCGCTGCGGAGGGCGGCTCTGGGGCCAACGTCCTGACTTTC. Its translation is CSAAEGGSGANVLTF.

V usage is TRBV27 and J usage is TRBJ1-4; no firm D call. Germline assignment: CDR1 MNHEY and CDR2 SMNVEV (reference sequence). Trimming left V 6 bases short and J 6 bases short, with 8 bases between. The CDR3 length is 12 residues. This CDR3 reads CASSRADEKLFF. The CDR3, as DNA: TGTGCCAGCAGCCGAGCCGATGAAAAACTGTTTTTT.

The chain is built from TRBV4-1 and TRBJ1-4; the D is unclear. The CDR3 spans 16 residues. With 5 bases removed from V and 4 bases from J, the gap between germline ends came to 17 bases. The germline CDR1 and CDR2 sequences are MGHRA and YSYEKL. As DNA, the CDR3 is TGCGCCAGCAGCTTATCCCTGGGTCCGATTAATGAAAAACTGTTTTTT. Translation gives CASSLSLGPINEKLFF.

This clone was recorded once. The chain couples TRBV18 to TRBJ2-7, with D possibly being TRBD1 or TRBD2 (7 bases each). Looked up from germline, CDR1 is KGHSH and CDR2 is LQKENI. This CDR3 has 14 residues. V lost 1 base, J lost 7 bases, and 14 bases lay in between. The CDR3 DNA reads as TGTGCCAGCTCACCACGGTCAGGGGGGGAAGAGCAGTACTTC. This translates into CASSPRSGGEEQYF.

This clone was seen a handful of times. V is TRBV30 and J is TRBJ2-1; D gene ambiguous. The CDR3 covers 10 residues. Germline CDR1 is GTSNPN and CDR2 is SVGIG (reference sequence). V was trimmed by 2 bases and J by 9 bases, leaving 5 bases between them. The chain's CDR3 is CAWSTVEQFF. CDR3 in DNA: TGTGCCTGGAGTACGGTTGAGCAGTTCTTC.

In DNA form, the CDR3 reads TGTGCCAGCAGTCTCGACAGCTATGGCTACACCTTC. Translation: CASSLDSYGYTF. The rearrangement joins TRBV6-5 to TRBJ1-2; D perhaps matches TRBD1 (5 bases). Trimming removed 5 bases from V and 4 bases from J, with 8 bases in between. Germline-derived CDR1 and CDR2 are MNHEY and SVGAGI. This CDR3 contains 12 residues.

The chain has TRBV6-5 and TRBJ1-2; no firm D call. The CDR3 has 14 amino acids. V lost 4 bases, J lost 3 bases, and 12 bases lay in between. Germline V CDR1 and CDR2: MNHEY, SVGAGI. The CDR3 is CASSFARIYYGYTF. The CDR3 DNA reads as TGTGCCAGCAGTTTCGCAAGAATCTACTATGGCTACACCTTC.

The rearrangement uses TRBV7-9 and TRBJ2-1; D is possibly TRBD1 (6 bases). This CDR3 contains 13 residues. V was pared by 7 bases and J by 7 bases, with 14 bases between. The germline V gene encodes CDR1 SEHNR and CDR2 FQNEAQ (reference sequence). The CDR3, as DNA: TGTGCCAGCAAAGATGGCAGGGGAAATGAGCAGTTCTTC. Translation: CASKDGRGNEQFF.

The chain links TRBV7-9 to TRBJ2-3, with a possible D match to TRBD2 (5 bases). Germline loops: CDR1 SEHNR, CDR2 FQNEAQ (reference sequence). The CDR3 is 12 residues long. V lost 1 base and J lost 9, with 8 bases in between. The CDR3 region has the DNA TGTGCCAGCAGCTTAGGGACGGGGACGCAGTATTTT. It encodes CASSLGTGTQYF.

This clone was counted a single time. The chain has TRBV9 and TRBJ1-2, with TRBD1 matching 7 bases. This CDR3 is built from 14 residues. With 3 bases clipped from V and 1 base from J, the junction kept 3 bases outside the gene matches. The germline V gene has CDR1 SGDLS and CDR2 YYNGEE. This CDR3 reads CASSGRDSNYGYTF. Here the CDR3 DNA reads TGTGCCAGCAGCGGCCGGGACAGTAACTATGGCTACACCTTC. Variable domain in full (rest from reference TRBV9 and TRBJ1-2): DSGVTQTPKHLITATGQRVTLRCSPRSGDLSVYWYQQSLDQGLQFLIQYYNGEERAKGNILERFSAQQFPDLHSELNLSSLELGDSALYFCASSGRDSNYGYTFGSGTRLTVV.

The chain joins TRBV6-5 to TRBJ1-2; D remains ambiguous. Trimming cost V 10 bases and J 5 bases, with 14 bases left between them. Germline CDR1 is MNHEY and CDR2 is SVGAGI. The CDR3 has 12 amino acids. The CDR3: CATLRAGYGYTF. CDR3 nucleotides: TGTGCCACCCTGAGGGCTGGGTATGGCTACACCTTC.

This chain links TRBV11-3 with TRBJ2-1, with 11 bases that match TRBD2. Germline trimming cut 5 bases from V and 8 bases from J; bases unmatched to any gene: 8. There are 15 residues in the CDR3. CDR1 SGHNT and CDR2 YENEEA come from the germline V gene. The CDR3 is CASSPGTSGRDEQFF. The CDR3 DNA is TGTGCCAGCAGCCCCGGGACTAGCGGCAGGGATGAGCAGTTCTTC.

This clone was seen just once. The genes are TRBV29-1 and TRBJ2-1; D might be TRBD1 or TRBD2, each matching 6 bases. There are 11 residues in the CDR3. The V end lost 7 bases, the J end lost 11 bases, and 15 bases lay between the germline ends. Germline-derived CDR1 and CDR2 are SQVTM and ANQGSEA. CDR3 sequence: CSDQRGDQQFF. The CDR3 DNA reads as TGCAGCGACCAGAGGGGGGACCAGCAGTTCTTC.